The present T cell receptor beta chain was sequenced within a study of long-term antiretroviral therapy in people with HIV. Study findings and constraints: Participants lacked recorded data on ART adherence, viral resistance or therapy changes.

Version v3.0 of the immunoSEQ assay was performed at survey level. TCRdb's copy holds only in-frame clones and misses some; the assay was immunoSEQ multiplex PCR. The sample lists approximately 25,000 clones; 65% to 80% were seen once. Per germline, CDR1 SGHNT and CDR2 YYREEE (reference sequence). This CDR3 spans 16 amino acids. Trimming removed 3 bases from V and 0 bases from J, with 12 bases in between. Notes on this clone: Its antigen is unidentified.

The specimen comprised unsorted PBMCs, sampled 0.5 years after starting antiretroviral therapy. This TCR came from a woman in her thirties or forties with HIV. The V call is TRBV5-4, the J call TRBJ1-4; the D gene is possibly TRBD1 (5 bases). The CDR3 sequence: CASSSKTDATNEKLFF. The CDR3 bases are TGTGCCAGCAGCTCAAAGACAGACGCAACTAATGAAAAACTGTTTTTT.